This T cell receptor beta chain emerged from a study of cytomegalovirus exposure and HLA in healthy donors. Data came from immunoSEQ multiplex PCR; TCRdb stores just in-frame clones and leaves some out. Of 55,000 to 80,000 clones in the sample, roughly 96% were seen once. Note on this clone: Its cognate antigen is unknown.

Study-wide results and limits: Reports indicated that the classifier achieved high specificity and sensitivity in diagnosing cytomegalovirus status.

Germline-derived CDR1 and CDR2 are MNHEY and SVGAGI. The CDR3 loop spans 15 amino acids. The germline V and J ends were trimmed by 2 bases and 8 bases, with 18 bases remaining between them. Sample: PBMCs. This clonotype originated in a man younger than 35 in good health and CMV-seronegative. V gene TRBV6-5 combines with J gene TRBJ1-2; no reliable D call. CDR3 sequence reads: CASSYTPNILGGYTF. The CDR3 bases are TGTGCCAGCAGTTACACCCCCAACATCCTGGGCGGCTACACCTTC.